This note documents a single T cell receptor beta chain sequence. Additional DNA sequences in this sample encode the identical CDR3. Generated by immunoSEQ multiplex PCR, the TCRdb table keeps only in-frame clones and is missing some. The sample holds about 52,000 clones, over 85% seen once. This record belongs to a study of blood T cell repertoires in COVID-19. This CDR3 is built from 15 residues. Germline loops: CDR1 MNHEY, CDR2 SVGAGI. V was clipped by 2 bases and J by 5 bases; unmatched bases: 7. Sequenced: peripheral blood. This clonotype originated in an elderly man with active or convalescent COVID-19. The chain has TRBV6-5 and TRBJ2-7; 9 bases fit TRBD2. The CDR3 protein is CASSYLAGIPHEQYF. The DNA of the CDR3 is TGTGCCAGCAGTTACCTAGCGGGAATTCCCCACGAGCAGTACTTC.